A selection of T cell receptor beta chains follows, all from one sample in a study of blood T cell repertoires in COVID-19. The data were produced by immunoSEQ multiplex PCR, yet TCRdb's version contains in-frame clones alone and is incomplete. The sample consists of under 250,000 clones, around 86% of them appearing once. Specimen: peripheral blood. Receptor source: a woman older than 75 with COVID-19, enrolled during active disease. CDR3s include the opening cysteine and the closing phenylalanine or tryptophan. D genes are given only for firm matches. Not all rows give a size; the values are once, few, many and, for expanded clones, a class.

NA,TRBV5-1,NA,TRBJ1-2,TGCGCCAGCAGCTCAGGGGAGAGGTATGGCTACACCTTC,CASSSGERYGYTF
NA,TRBV28,NA,TRBJ1-1,TGTGCCAGCAGACTCCGGACAGCCACCTCGAACACTGAAGCTTTCTTT,CASRLRTATSNTEAFF
NA,TRBV14,NA,TRBJ1-2,TGTGCCAGCAGCCAAGACGGTAGGACACATCGGGATGGCTACACCTTC,CASSQDGRTHRDGYTF
NA,TRBV2,NA,TRBJ1-1,TGTGCCAGCAAAGCTTCCAACTCGGCTAGCACTGAAGCTTTCTTT,CASKASNSASTEAFF
TRBD1,TRBV5-1,NA,TRBJ1-1,TGCGCCAGCAGCCCGGAGGGACAGTTGAACACTGAAGCTTTCTTT,CASSPEGQLNTEAFF
TRBD1,TRBV5-1,once,TRBJ1-1,TGCGCCAGCAGCCCCAACCCGGGACAGGGGGCCGTTAACACTGAAGCTTTCTTT,CASSPNPGQGAVNTEAFF
NA,TRBV18,once,TRBJ1-1,TGTGCCAGCTCACCGCAAAGCTCGAACACTGAAGCTTTCTTT,CASSPQSSNTEAFF
NA,TRBV12-3/TRBV12-4,NA,TRBJ2-5,TGTGCCAGCAGTCCAAAAGAGACCCAGTACTTC,CASSPKETQYF
NA,TRBV4-2,once,TRBJ1-2,TGTGCCAGCAGCCAAGATGCGGTCCAGAGCTATGGCTACACCTTC,CASSQDAVQSYGYTF
NA,TRBV30,once,TRBJ1-5,TGTGCCTGGAGGGGGGGAGGGTCTAGCAATCAGCCCCAGCATTTT,CAWRGGGSSNQPQHF
NA,TRBV4-1,NA,TRBJ2-3,TGCGCCAGCAGCCAACTACCCCTCTCGCGCGCCTCCACAGATACGCAGTATTTT,CASSQLPLSRASTDTQYF
NA,TRBV5-1,NA,TRBJ1-4,TGCGCCAGCAGCTTGGCCGTTTGGACTTCAGACAATGAAAAACTGTTTTTT,CASSLAVWTSDNEKLFF
TRBD1,TRBV28,NA,TRBJ1-1,TGTGCCAGCAGCCTCCCCACAGGGGGCACCCCTAACACTGAAGCTTTCTTT,CASSLPTGGTPNTEAFF
NA,TRBV6-2/TRBV6-3,NA,TRBJ1-1,TGTGCCAGCAGTTACTCAATGGACAGTATATTGAACACTGAAGCTTTCTTT,CASSYSMDSILNTEAFF
NA,TRBV5-1,NA,TRBJ1-1,TGCGCCAGCAGCTTGGAAGTTCAGGACACTGAAGCTTTCTTT,CASSLEVQDTEAFF
NA,TRBV4-3,NA,TRBJ2-7,TGCGCCAGCAGCTCTACCTTCGGGGGGCGGTACGAGCAGTACTTC,CASSSTFGGRYEQYF
NA,TRBV12-3/TRBV12-4,NA,TRBJ1-2,TGTGCCAGCAGGGCCGAGGTGCGGGGCTACACCTTC,CASRAEVRGYTF
NA,TRBV6-6,NA,TRBJ2-1,TGTGCCAGCAGTACAGTATACGGGCAGTTCTTC,CASSTVYGQFF
NA,TRBV5-4,NA,TRBJ1-2,TGTGCCAGCAGCTTGGACGGTGGGGGGTTTAACTATGGCTACACCTTC,CASSLDGGGFNYGYTF
NA,TRBV5-1,NA,TRBJ2-2,TGCGCCAGCACTTACGGGGGGCAAAATCTGAACACCGGGGAGCTGTTTTTT,CASTYGGQNLNTGELFF
NA,TRBV7-5,NA,TRBJ1-3,TGTGCCAGAAGCACTCGGACAGGGGGCACTGGAAACACCATATATTTT,CARSTRTGGTGNTIYF
NA,TRBV7-9,NA,TRBJ1-4,TGTGCCAGCAGCTTGTTCCAGGGAACTAATGAAAAACTGTTTTTT,CASSLFQGTNEKLFF
TRBD2,TRBV3-1/TRBV3-2,NA,TRBJ2-1,TGTGCCAGCAGCCAAGGAGTCCCAGCGGGGGGCCACAATGAGCAGTTCTTC,CASSQGVPAGGHNEQFF
NA,TRBV4-2,once,TRBJ1-1,TGTGCCAGCAGCGGCCAAGTGAACACTGAAGCTTTCTTT,CASSGQVNTEAFF
NA,TRBV2,NA,TRBJ1-1,TGTGCCAGCGGGGCTGAGTGGCCTGAAGCTTTCTTT,CASGAEWPEAFF